Each of the 8 T cell receptor beta chains below was sequenced from the same sample in a study of graft-versus-host responses after intestinal transplantation (dated by TCRdb to the early 2020s). Library preparation was by the immunoSEQ multiplex PCR assay. Entries here come from immuneACCESS through TCRdb and include only in-frame sequences with V and J called. Some clones fail to appear in such tables; in the studies checked, an unresolved V gene covers under half of the shortfall, and the cause of the remainder is unknown. Counted in this sample were 77,000 or so clones; 92% of them appeared once. The ten largest clones take up roughly 0.66% of the sample. The source material was PBMCs, sampled 98 days after intestinal transplantation. All receptors come from a human patient who received an intestinal transplant, so some T cells may come from the graft donor.

CDR3 sequence (DNA): TGCAGTGCCATCAGGGGCACTGAAGCTTTCTTT. Its translation: CSAIRGTEAFF. The V call is TRBV20-1, the J call TRBJ1-1, with a weak D call TRBD1 (6 bases). V lost 6 bases, J lost 4 bases, and 9 bases lay in between. The CDR3 runs to 11 residues. Germline loops: CDR1 DFQATT, CDR2 SNEGSKA (reference sequence).

The rearrangement links TRBV19 to TRBJ2-1, with 8 bases fitting TRBD1. Trimming cost V 7 bases and J 10 bases; bases outside gene matches: 9. This CDR3 has 13 amino acids. The V gene's germline CDR1 is LNHDA and CDR2 SQIVND (reference sequence). The chain's CDR3 is CASMARGRDEQFF. In DNA, the CDR3 is TGTGCCAGTATGGCCAGGGGGCGCGACGAGCAGTTCTTC.

The rearrangement joins TRBV14 to TRBJ1-6; tentative D call: TRBD1 (6 bases). The V gene lost 4 bases and the J gene lost 5 bases, with 21 bases spanning the gap. Germline assignment: CDR1 SGHDN and CDR2 FVKESK. CDR3 length: 18 amino acids. In DNA form, the CDR3 reads TGTGCCAGCAGCCCGGGCGGGGGCAACCCAGGGAATAATTCACCCCTCCACTTT. Its protein is CASSPGGGNPGNNSPLHF.

This sequence joins TRBV5-1 and TRBJ1-4; the D gene is possibly TRBD1 (5 bases). V was cut by 0 bases and J by 6 bases, with 9 bases left in between. The CDR3 sequence is 14 residues long. Looked up from germline, CDR1 is SGHRS and CDR2 is YFSETQ. The CDR3 DNA sequence: TGCGCCAGCAGCTTGGGCGGGGGGGATGAAAAACTGTTTTTT. Amino acids: CASSLGGGDEKLFF.

The chain carries TRBV25-1 and TRBJ1-2; no definite D call. The CDR3 sequence is 13 residues long. The V end lost 1 base, the J end lost 5 bases, and 8 bases lay between the germline ends. Germline values: CDR1 MGHDK, CDR2 SYGVNS. The CDR3 DNA is TGTGCCAGCAGTGAATCGGGGAGATATGGCTACACCTTC. Amino acids: CASSESGRYGYTF.

The chain combines TRBV25-1 with TRBJ2-1; D gene uncertain. Germline V gene sequence: CDR1 MGHDK, CDR2 SYGVNS. The CDR3 consists of 13 residues. The ends were cut back, 6 bases at V and 3 bases at J, with 9 bases in the middle. The CDR3 here is CASRGSGYNEQFF. CDR3 in DNA: TGTGCCAGCAGGGGATCCGGCTACAATGAGCAGTTCTTC.

This sequence joins TRBV19 and TRBJ1-2, with 8 bases that match TRBD1. Germline CDR1 reads LNHDA; CDR2 reads SQIVND (reference sequence). The ends lost 7 bases at V and 8 bases at J; junction bases unmatched: 12. The CDR3 has 14 amino acids. The CDR3 DNA follows: TGTGCCAGTACCCCCGGGGGGACAGGCGAAGGCTACACCTTC. Translating it yields CASTPGGTGEGYTF.

The rearrangement uses TRBV6-1 and TRBJ2-3; TRBD1 agrees at 8 bases. V was clipped by 5 bases and J by 3 bases; unmatched bases: 7. The germline CDR1 and CDR2 sequences are MNHNS and SASEGT. The CDR3 runs 15 residues. CDR3 residues: CASSHTGGNTDTQYF. In DNA, the CDR3 is TGTGCCAGCAGTCATACAGGGGGTAATACAGATACGCAGTATTTT.